This T cell receptor beta chain was identified in a study of PD-1 blockade in classical Hodgkin lymphoma. Study background: Nivolumab was given intravenously to patients at 3 mg/kg every 2 weeks.

This clone was counted once. Its specificity is unknown. Every single patient, without exception, relapsed after autologous stem cell transplantation, and brentuximab vedotin exposure varied. Study observations and caveats: A significant rise in TCR diversity by C4D1 was seen for CD4+ but not CD8+ cells. Newly diagnosed patients were said to have less baseline TCR diversity than healthy donors did.

With 3 bases clipped from V and 4 bases from J, the junction kept 9 bases outside the gene matches. The germline V gene has CDR1 SGDLS and CDR2 YYNGEE. The CDR3 totals 16 residues. Assay used: immunoSEQ multiplex PCR; TCRdb lists only in-frame clones, some missing. Of around 46,000 clones listed, around 80% were seen once; the top ten hold roughly 20%. V and J are TRBV9 and TRBJ2-3; 9 bases agree with TRBD2. This clonotype was sampled from a human donor with classical Hodgkin lymphoma. Sequenced here: peripheral blood mononuclear cells (PBMCs), sampled before the second cycle of nivolumab. This chain's CDR3 is CASSGGGGARADTQYF. Written as DNA, the CDR3 is TGTGCCAGCAGCGGCGGCGGGGGGGCCAGAGCAGATACGCAGTATTTT.